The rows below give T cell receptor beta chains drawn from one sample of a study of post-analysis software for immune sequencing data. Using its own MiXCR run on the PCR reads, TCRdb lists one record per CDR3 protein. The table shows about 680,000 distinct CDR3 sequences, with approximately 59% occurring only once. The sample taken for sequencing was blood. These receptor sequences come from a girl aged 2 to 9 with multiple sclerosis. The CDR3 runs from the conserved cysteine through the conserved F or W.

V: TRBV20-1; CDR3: CSARRGDSDYGYTF
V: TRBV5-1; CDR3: CASSSGTGDSPLHF
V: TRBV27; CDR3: CASSLSERVKGYSF
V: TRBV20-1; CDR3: CSATKSGTGTYEQYF
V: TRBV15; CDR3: CATSRLPGQGVTDTQYF
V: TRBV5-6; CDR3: CASGYSEETQYF
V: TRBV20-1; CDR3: CSADRGGKYEQYF
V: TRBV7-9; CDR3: CASSLASANTGELFF
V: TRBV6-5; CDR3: CASSPSPIPEEQFF
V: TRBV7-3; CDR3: CASSPWGQGRYEQYF
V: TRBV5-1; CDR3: CASAQGMDQPQHF
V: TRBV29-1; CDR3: CSKNNTGELFF
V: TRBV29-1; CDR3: CSSSAAGWNNEQFF
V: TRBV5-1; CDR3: CASSSNPTAMNTEAFF
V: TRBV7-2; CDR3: CASNRSRDGEQFF
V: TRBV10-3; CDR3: CAIREITSSTDTQYF
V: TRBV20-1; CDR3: CSARGRENTGELFF
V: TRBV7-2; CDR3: CASRPTSGGGNNEQFF
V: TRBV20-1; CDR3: CSARDPSGTGPGSSYNEQFF
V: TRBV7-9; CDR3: CASSRRYRDRDTDTQYF
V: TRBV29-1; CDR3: CSAGETGGLLGNIQYF
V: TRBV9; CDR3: CASSVSGRAHNEQFF
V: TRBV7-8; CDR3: CASSQTPGLVGETQYF
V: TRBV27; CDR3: CASSLALRGYNEQFF
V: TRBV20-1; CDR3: CSAIRGPGHTEAFF
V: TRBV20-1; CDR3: CSASRLAEPQETQYF
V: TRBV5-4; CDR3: CASSIGGGEETQYF
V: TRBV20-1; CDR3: CSASQGASGSYEQFF
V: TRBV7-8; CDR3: CASSLVLQGDNEQFF
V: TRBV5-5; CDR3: CASSPSGGLRGSSYNEQFF
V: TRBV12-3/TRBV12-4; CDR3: CASSLSSSGIWNEQFF
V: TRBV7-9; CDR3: CAGLGLAAETQYF
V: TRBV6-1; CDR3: CASSEAPPPGYTF
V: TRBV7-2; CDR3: CASSLHPWDSGANVLTF
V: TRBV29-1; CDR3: CSAAEGGGNKGANVLTF
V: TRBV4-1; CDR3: CASSQEFPNEQFF
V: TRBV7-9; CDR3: CASSLWAGQGSNEQFF
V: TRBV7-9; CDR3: CASTRGDNEQFF
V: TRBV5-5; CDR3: CASRTGTSGRFYEQYF
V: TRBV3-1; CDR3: CASSPPAVSYNEQFF
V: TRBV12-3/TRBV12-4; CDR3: CASSPSRARYNEQYF
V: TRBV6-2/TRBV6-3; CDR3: CASSYSGTGVSGANVLTF
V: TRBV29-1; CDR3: CSVIPGQLSAEAFF
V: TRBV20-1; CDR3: CSANIVSTDTQYF
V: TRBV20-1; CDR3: CSASSPAGETQYF
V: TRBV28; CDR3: CASSLSGGLGQPQHF